This T cell receptor (beta chain) was documented in a study of monozygotic twins with inflammatory bowel disease. Whole-study findings and limits: Distinguishing T cell subtypes was not possible. TCRbeta inverse Simpson diversity was decreased in IBD patients versus healthy co-twins.

Germline CDR1 SQVTM, CDR2 ANQGSEA. This CDR3 has 15 amino acids. Whole blood that had not undergone T cell sorting provided the isolated total RNA. With regard to this clonotype: Its cognate antigen is unknown.

A 6-nucleotide sample barcode was carried by the UMIs, which template switching added. TCRdb reanalyzed the 5' RACE reads, giving one entry per CDR3 protein sequence and no DNA. This table holds about 380,000 distinct CDR3 sequences. The receptor comes from a human donor with ulcerative colitis or Crohn's disease, or a healthy co-twin of an affected twin (not recorded which). Sequences were obtained from blood. V and J are TRBV29-1 and TRBJ2-5. CDR3 sequence: CSVTFGVTEPETQYF.